This TCR beta chain came from a study of blood T cells in healthy people across ages. Primers used in a second PCR of about 7 to 11 cycles were a sample-barcoded 5' primer and a J-beta primer mix. Each CDR3 protein is one row after TCRdb ran MiXCR on the 5' RACE reads. The table shows 1.5 million to 2 million distinct CDR3 sequences, with 28% occurring only once. Approximately 10 milliliters was the volume of peripheral blood drawn from each donor. The CDR3 spans 12 residues. Germline CDR1 is LGHDT and CDR2 is YNNKEL (reference sequence). V gave up 3 bases and J gave up 9 bases, with 11 bases separating them.

The sample comprised blood. The TCR originated in a woman aged 25 to 39 in good health. This chain links TRBV3-1 with TRBJ1-1, with D maybe TRBD1 (6 bases). CDR3 sequence (DNA): TGTGCCAGCAGCCAGACGGGACAAAAAGCTTTCTTT. Amino acid sequence: CASSQTGQKAFF. Complete variable domain (other parts from reference TRBV3-1 and TRBJ1-1): DTAVSQTPKYLVTQMGNDKSIKCEQNLGHDTMYWYKQDSKKFLKIMFSYNNKELIINETVPNRFSPKSPDKAHLNLHINSLELGDSAVYFCASSQTGQKAFFGQGTRLTVV.